The entry that follows covers one TCR beta chain sequence. The junction departs from germline at one end; a sequencing error may be responsible. The data were taken from a study of shared clonotypes between healthy human individuals. TCRdb's table, derived via immunoSEQ multiplex PCR, lists solely in-frame clones and lacks some. This sample carries millions of clones, about 95% of them seen once, and the ten largest clones take 1% to 1.3%. CD8 cells classed as naive were CD45RO-negative and positively selected for CCR7, excluding terminally differentiated effector memory CD45RA+ cells. The CDR3 consists of 13 residues. Germline V gives CDR1 SGDLS, CDR2 YYNGEE.

This rearrangement joins TRBV9 to TRBJ1-1, with D hard to call. The material sequenced was naive CD8+ T cells sorted from blood. The receptor was isolated from a young man in good health. Here the CDR3 DNA reads TGTGCCAGCAGCGCCACCGGCCTGCCTCTTTACAGTTTT. This codes for CASSATGLPLYSF.